The clone carrying this T cell receptor beta chain was found many times. Its antigen is as yet unknown. From the germline J gene comes the end of the CDR3, since the read stops 3 residues before it. The sample is drawn from a study of T cell clonality in common variable immunodeficiency. Libraries were prepared by immunoSEQ multiplex PCR; TCRdb keeps only in-frame clonotypes and omits some of them. Singletons are absent from the sample, which has around 40,000 clones. CDR1 is SNHLY, CDR2 FYNNEI, per germline. Germline trimming cut 7 bases from V and 3 bases from J; bases unmatched to any gene: 7. This CDR3 region has 14 residues. Study-wide findings and caveats: Fewer deletions and N-nucleotide insertions were reportedly seen in common variable immunodeficiency TCR beta sequences.

The chain recombines TRBV2 with TRBJ1-2, with TRBD1 matching 8 bases. The TCR was taken from a person aged 18 to 70 in good health. Sequenced sample: peripheral blood mononuclear cells. The CDR3 region is CASNPGQEYYGYTF. The sequenced part of the CDR3 DNA is TGTGCCAGCAATCCGGGACAGGAGTACTATGGC.